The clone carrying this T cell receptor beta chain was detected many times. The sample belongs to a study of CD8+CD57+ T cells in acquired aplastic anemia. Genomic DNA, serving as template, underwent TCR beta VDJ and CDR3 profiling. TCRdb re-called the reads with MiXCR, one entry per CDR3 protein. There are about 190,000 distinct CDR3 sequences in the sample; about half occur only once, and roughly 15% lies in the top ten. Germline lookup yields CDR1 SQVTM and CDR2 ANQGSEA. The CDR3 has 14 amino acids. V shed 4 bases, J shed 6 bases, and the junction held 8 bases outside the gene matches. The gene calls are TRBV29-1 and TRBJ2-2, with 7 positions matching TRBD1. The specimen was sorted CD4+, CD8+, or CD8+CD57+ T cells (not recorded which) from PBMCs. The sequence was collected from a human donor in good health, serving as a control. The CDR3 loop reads CSVGAGGLAGELFF. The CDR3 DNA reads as TGCAGCGTTGGGGCAGGGGGTCTAGCCGGGGAGCTGTTTTTT.